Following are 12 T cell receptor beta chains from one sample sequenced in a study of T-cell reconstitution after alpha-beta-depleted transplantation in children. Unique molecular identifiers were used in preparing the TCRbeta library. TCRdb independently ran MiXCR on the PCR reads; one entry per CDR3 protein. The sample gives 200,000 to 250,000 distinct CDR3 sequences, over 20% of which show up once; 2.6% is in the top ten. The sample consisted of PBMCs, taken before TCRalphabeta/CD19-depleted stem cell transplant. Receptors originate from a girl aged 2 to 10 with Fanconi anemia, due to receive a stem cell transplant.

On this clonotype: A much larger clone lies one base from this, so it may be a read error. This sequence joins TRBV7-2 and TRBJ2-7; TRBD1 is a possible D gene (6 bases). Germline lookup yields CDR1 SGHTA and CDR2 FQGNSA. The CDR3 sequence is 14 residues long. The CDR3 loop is CASRTLGAAYDQYF. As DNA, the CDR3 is TGTGCCAGCAGGACGCTGGGGGCCGCTTACGACCAGTACTTC.

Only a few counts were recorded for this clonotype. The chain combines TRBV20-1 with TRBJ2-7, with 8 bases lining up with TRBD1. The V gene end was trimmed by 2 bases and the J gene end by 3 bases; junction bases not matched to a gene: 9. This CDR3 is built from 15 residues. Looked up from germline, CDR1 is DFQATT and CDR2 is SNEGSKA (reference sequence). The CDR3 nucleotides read TGCAGTGCTAGAACTTTGACAGGGGTAGGCTACGAGCAGTACTTC. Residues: CSARTLTGVGYEQYF.

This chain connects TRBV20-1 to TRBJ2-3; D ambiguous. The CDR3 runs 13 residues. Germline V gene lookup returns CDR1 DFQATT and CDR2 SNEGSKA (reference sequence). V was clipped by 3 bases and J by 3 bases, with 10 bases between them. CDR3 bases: TGCAGTGCTAGTCTCCGCTTGACAGATACGCAGTATTTT. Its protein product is CSASLRLTDTQYF.

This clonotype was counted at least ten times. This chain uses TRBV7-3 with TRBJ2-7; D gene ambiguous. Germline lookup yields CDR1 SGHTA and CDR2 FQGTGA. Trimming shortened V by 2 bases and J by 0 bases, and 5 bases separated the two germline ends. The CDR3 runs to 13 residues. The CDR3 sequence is CASSLGDSYEQYF. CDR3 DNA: TGTGCCAGCAGCTTAGGGGACTCCTACGAGCAGTACTTC. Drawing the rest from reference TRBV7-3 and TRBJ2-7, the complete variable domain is GAGVSQTPSNKVTEKGKYVELRCDPISGHTALYWYRQSLGQGPEFLIYFQGTGAADDSGLPNDRFFAVRPEGSVSTLKIQRTERGDSAVYLCASSLGDSYEQYFGPGTRLTVT.

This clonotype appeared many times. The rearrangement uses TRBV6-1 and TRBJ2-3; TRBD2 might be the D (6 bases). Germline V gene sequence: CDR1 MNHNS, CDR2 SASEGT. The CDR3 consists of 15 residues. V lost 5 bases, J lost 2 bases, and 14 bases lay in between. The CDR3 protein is CASSHSGGFTDTQYF. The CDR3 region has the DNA TGTGCCAGCAGTCATAGCGGAGGGTTCACAGATACGCAGTATTTT.

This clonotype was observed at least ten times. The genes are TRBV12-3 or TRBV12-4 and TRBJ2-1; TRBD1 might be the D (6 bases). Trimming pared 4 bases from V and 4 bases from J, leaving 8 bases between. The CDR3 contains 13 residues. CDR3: CASSWQGYNEQFF. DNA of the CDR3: TGTGCCAGCAGTTGGCAGGGGTACAATGAGCAGTTCTTC.

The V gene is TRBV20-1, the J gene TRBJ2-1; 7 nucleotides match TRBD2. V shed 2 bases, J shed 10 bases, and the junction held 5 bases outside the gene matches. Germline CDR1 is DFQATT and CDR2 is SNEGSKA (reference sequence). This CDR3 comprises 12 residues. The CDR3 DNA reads TGCAGTGCTAGAAGTCTAGCGGAAGAGCAGTTCTTC. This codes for CSARSLAEEQFF.

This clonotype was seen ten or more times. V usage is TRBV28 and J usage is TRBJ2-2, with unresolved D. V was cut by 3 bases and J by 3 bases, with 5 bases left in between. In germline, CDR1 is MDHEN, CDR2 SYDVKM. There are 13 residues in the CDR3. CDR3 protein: CASSFADTGELFF. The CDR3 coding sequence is TGTGCCAGCAGTTTTGCAGACACCGGGGAGCTGTTTTTT.

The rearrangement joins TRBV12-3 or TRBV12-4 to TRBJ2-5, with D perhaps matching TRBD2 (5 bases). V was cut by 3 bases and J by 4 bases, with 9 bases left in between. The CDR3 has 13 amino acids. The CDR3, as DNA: TGTGCCAGCAGTTTGCCCGGGGTAGAGACCCAGTACTTC. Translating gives CASSLPGVETQYF.

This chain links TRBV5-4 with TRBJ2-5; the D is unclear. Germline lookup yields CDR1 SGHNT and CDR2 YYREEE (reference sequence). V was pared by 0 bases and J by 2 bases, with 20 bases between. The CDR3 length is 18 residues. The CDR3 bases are TGTGCCAGCAGCTTGGATAGATCTCGCCGCCAACCTCAAGAGACCCAGTACTTC. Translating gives CASSLDRSRRQPQETQYF.

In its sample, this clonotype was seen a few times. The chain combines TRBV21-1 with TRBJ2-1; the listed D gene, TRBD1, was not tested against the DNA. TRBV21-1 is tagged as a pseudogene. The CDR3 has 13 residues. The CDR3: CASPRQGAHEQFF. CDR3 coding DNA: TGTGCCAGCCCCCGACAGGGGGCGCATGAGCAGTTCTTC.

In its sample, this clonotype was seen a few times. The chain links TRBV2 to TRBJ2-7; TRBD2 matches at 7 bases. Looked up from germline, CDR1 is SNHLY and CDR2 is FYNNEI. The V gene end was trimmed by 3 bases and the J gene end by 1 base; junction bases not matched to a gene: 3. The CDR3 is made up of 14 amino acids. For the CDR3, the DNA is TGTGCCAGCAGTGAGCGGGGGTATTCCTACGAGCAGTACTTC. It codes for CASSERGYSYEQYF.